One and the same sample provided the 15 T cell receptor beta chains below, sequenced in a study of regulatory T cells in long-lasting Graves disease. Arm-PCR with iRepertoire HTBI primers amplified the CDR3 regions for these TCR beta libraries. Each CDR3 protein is one row after TCRdb ran MiXCR on the multiplex PCR reads. The sample yields 420,000 or so distinct CDR3 sequences, about 17% seen once. The time point here: newly diagnosed GD, antithyroid drugs for less than 3 months. From PBMCs, RNA was extracted and then used to make the TCR library. This same sample was also part of a study on T cells in Graves' hyperthyroidism and ophthalmopathy.

The sequencing here drew on peripheral blood mononuclear cells (PBMCs), taken at new diagnosis, from a patient treated with antithyroid drugs. The origin of the receptors is a woman younger than 30 with Graves disease.

This clonotype was seen repeatedly, ten times or more. One end of the junction does not line up with germline, which may come from a read error. The chain joins TRBV5-1 to TRBJ1-1; TRBD1 matches at 7 bases. The CDR3 loop spans 13 amino acids. The germline gives CDR1 SGHRS, CDR2 YFSETQ. CDR3 protein: CASSLQGFTEAFF. In nucleotides, the CDR3 is TGTGCCAGCAGTTTACAGGGGTTCACTGAAGCTTTCTTT.

This clonotype showed up many times. The chain couples TRBV10-1 to TRBJ2-1; D remains unclear. The CDR3 consists of 12 residues. Trimming took 3 bases from V and 4 from J, leaving 4 bases between them. From germline, CDR1 is WNHNN and CDR2 SYGVQD (reference sequence). This CDR3 reads CASSDGYNEQFF. CDR3 DNA: TGCGCCAGCAGTGATGGTTACAATGAGCAGTTCTTC.

The chain employs TRBV5-1 and TRBJ2-3; 9 bases map to TRBD2. Unmatched junction bases numbered 6, after V lost 3 bases and J lost 4 bases. Per germline, CDR1 SGHRS and CDR2 YFSETQ. CDR3 length: 15 amino acids. CDR3 loop: CASSYSGSAADTQYF. The CDR3 DNA reads as TGCGCCAGCAGCTATAGCGGGAGTGCAGCAGATACGCAGTATTTT.

This sequence joins TRBV20-1 and TRBJ2-1; 9 bases are shared with TRBD2. The CDR3 totals 14 residues. Trimming at V came to 3 bases and at J to 5 bases, leaving 5 bases not matched to a gene. Germline V lookup: CDR1 DFQATT, CDR2 SNEGSKA (reference sequence). CDR3 region: CSASARLADNEQFF. The CDR3 DNA is TGCAGTGCTAGTGCGAGACTAGCGGACAATGAGCAGTTCTTC.

This clonotype was observed a handful of times. The V gene is TRBV19, the J gene TRBJ1-5, with D unclear. Per the germline V gene, CDR1 is LNHDA and CDR2 is SQIVND (reference sequence). V was trimmed by 6 bases and J by 3 bases, leaving 15 bases between them. This CDR3 spans 15 amino acids. DNA for the CDR3: TGTGCCAGTAGGTTCGAGAACCAACACAATCAGCCCCAGCATTTT. Translating it yields CASRFENQHNQPQHF.

This clonotype has just a few counts. This sequence joins TRBV27 and TRBJ2-7; D not certain. CDR1 and CDR2 from the germline V gene are MNHEY and SMNVEV (reference sequence). The V end lost 5 bases, the J end lost 6 bases, and 14 bases lay between the germline ends. This CDR3 has 13 amino acids. The CDR3 DNA sequence: TGTGCCAGCAGTCCTAGACGAGCCTCCGAGCAGTACTTC. It yields the protein CASSPRRASEQYF.

The chain is built from TRBV4-2 and TRBJ1-2; the D is unclear. V dropped 2 bases and J dropped 6 bases, with 10 bases sitting between them. Per the germline V gene, CDR1 is LGHNA and CDR2 is YNFKEQ. CDR3 length: 13 amino acids. CDR3 sequence reads: CASSQRRSNGYTF. The CDR3 coding sequence is TGTGCCAGCAGCCAACGGCGGTCCAATGGCTACACCTTC.

This clonotype showed up many times. The chain is built from TRBV7-2 and TRBJ2-3; 8 nucleotides line up with TRBD1. V was clipped by 4 bases and J by 5 bases; unmatched bases: 5. CDR3 size: 14 residues. Per the germline V gene, CDR1 is SGHTA and CDR2 is FQGNSA. The CDR3 reads CASSYQGALDTQYF. CDR3 coding DNA: TGTGCCAGCAGCTATCAGGGGGCGTTAGATACGCAGTATTTT.

This clonotype was counted many times. The chain couples TRBV12-3 or TRBV12-4 to TRBJ2-3; 11 positions agree with TRBD2. V was clipped by 5 bases and J by 3 bases; unmatched bases: 4. The CDR3 loop spans 15 amino acids. CDR3 in DNA: TGTGCCAGCAGTACGAGACTAGCGGGAACAGATACGCAGTATTTT. Translating it yields CASSTRLAGTDTQYF.

This clonotype came up many times. This chain links TRBV2 with TRBJ1-1; 8 bases are a match to TRBD1. Trimming at V came to 6 bases and at J to 5 bases, leaving 5 bases not matched to a gene. Per the germline V gene, CDR1 is SNHLY and CDR2 is FYNNEI. The length of the CDR3 is 13 residues. In DNA form, the CDR3 reads TGTGCCAGCAGCGACAGGACAGGGACTGAAGCTTTCTTT. It codes for CASSDRTGTEAFF.

This sequence joins TRBV7-2 and TRBJ1-2; TRBD1 agrees at 8 bases. There are 15 residues in the CDR3. Per the germline V gene, CDR1 is SGHTA and CDR2 is FQGNSA. V dropped 1 base and J dropped 6; count of bases not matched to a gene: 7. The CDR3 DNA is TGTGCCAGCAGCTTAGGGGCCCAGGGGGCGGATGGCTACACCTTC. Its translation is CASSLGAQGADGYTF.

This clonotype occurred a few times. J is TRBJ2-7 and V is TRBV6-2 or TRBV6-3; TRBD1 might be the D (5 bases). The CDR3 covers 15 residues. Germline CDR1 reads MNHEY; CDR2 reads SVGEGT. Trimming took off 3 bases at V and 0 bases at J, with 12 bases between the two ends. Here the CDR3 DNA reads TGTGCCAGCAGTTATCCGACAGAGAGCTCCTACGAGCAGTACTTC. Translation: CASSYPTESSYEQYF.

This clonotype was observed a handful of times. This chain connects TRBV28 to TRBJ2-1; TRBD1 is a possible D gene (5 bases). Trimming stripped 11 bases from V and 3 bases from J, with 8 bases between. The V gene's germline CDR1 is MDHEN and CDR2 SYDVKM. The CDR3 extends over 11 amino acids. In DNA, the CDR3 is TGTGCCTCCAGGGACTACAATGAGCAGTTCTTC. Its protein is CASRDYNEQFF.

The V gene is TRBV28, the J gene TRBJ2-2; D call uncertain. The CDR3 covers 13 residues. V dropped 7 bases and J dropped 4 bases, with 10 bases sitting between them. Germline lookup yields CDR1 MDHEN and CDR2 SYDVKM. The CDR3 sequence: CASKKGGTGELFF. CDR3 nucleotide sequence: TGTGCCAGCAAGAAGGGTGGCACCGGGGAGCTGTTTTTT. Looking up the rest from reference TRBV28 and TRBJ2-2 gives the full variable domain: DVKVTQSSRYLVKRTGEKVFLECVQDMDHENMFWYRQDPGLGLRLIYFSYDVKMKEKGDIPEGYSVSREKKERFSLILESASTNQTSMYLCASKKGGTGELFFGEGSRLTVL.

The table lists this clonotype with many counts. The chain is built from TRBV28 and TRBJ2-1; perhaps TRBD2 as D (6 bases). CDR3 length: 16 residues. In germline, CDR1 is MDHEN, CDR2 SYDVKM. Trimming pared 3 bases from V and 7 bases from J, leaving 19 bases between. CDR3 sequence: CASSFRGRTSGNEQFF. DNA of the CDR3: TGTGCCAGCAGTTTCCGGGGGAGGACCTCTGGGAATGAGCAGTTCTTC. Looking up the rest from reference TRBV28 and TRBJ2-1 gives the full variable domain: DVKVTQSSRYLVKRTGEKVFLECVQDMDHENMFWYRQDPGLGLRLIYFSYDVKMKEKGDIPEGYSVSREKKERFSLILESASTNQTSMYLCASSFRGRTSGNEQFFGPGTRLTVL.